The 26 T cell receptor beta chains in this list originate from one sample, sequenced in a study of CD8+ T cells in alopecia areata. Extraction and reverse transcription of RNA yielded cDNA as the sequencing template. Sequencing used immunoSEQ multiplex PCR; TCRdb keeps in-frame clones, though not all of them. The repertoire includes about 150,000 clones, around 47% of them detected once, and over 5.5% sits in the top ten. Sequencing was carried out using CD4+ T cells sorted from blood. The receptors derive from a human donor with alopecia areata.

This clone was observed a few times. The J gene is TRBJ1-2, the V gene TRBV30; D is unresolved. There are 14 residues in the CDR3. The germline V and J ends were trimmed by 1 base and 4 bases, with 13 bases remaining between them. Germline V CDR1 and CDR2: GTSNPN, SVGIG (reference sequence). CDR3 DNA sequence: TGTGCCTGGAGTGCTACAACGGTTGTCTATGGCTACACCTTC. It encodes CAWSATTVVYGYTF.

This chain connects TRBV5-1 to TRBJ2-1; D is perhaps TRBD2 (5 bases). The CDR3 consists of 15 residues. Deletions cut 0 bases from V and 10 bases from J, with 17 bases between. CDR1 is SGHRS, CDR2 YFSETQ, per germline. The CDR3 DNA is TGCGCCAGCAGCTTGGCCGTGGGAGAAGGACGCGAGCAGTTCTTC. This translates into CASSLAVGEGREQFF.

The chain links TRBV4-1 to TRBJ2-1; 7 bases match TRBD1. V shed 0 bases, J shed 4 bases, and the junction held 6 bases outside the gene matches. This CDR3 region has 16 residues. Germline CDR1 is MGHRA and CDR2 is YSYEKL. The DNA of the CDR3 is TGCGCCAGCAGCCAAGACCCGGGACAGTCATACAATGAGCAGTTCTTC. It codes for CASSQDPGQSYNEQFF.

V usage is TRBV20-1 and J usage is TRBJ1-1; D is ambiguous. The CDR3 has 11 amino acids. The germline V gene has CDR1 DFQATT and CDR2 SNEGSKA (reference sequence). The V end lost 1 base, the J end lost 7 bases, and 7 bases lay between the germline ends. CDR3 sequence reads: CSARGEGEAFF. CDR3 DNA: TGCAGTGCTAGAGGAGAAGGTGAAGCTTTCTTT.

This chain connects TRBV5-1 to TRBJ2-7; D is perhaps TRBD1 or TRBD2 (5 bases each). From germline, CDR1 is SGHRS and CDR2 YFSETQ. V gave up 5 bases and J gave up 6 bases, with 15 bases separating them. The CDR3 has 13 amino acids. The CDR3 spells CASSGTEPGEQYF. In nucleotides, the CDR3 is TGCGCCAGCAGTGGGACGGAGCCCGGCGAGCAGTACTTC.

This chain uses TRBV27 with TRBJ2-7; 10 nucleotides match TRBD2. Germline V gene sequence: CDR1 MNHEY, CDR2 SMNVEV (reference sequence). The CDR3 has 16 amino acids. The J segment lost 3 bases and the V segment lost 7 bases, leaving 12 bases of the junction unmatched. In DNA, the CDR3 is TGTGCCAGCACCAACCTAACTAGCGGGACGATCTACGAGCAGTACTTC. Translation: CASTNLTSGTIYEQYF.

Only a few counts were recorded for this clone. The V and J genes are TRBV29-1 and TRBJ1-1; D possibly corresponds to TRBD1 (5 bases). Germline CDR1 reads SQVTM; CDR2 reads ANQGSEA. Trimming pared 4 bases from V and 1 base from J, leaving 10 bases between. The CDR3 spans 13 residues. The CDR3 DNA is TGCAGCGTTGGGGCGGGGGGGAACACTGAAGCTTTCTTT. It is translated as CSVGAGGNTEAFF.

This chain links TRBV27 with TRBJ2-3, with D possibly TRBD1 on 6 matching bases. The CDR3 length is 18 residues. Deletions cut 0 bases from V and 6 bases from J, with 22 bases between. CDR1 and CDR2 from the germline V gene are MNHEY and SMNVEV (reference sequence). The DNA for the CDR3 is TGTGCCAGCAGTTTATCGAGTGGGCAGGGGCTCTACTGGGATACGCAGTATTTT. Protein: CASSLSSGQGLYWDTQYF.

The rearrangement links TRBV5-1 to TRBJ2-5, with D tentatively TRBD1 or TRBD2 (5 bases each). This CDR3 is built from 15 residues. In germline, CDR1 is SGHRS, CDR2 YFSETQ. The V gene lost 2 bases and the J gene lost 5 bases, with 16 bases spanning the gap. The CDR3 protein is CASSLFGAPPETQYF. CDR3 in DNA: TGCGCCAGCAGCTTATTCGGGGCGCCGCCGGAGACCCAGTACTTC. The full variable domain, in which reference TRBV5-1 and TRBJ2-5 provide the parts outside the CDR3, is KAGVTQTPRYLIKTRGQQVTLSCSPISGHRSVSWYQQTPGQGLQFLFEYFSETQRNKGNFPGRFSGRQFSNSRSEMNVSTLELGDSALYLCASSLFGAPPETQYFGPGTRLLVL.

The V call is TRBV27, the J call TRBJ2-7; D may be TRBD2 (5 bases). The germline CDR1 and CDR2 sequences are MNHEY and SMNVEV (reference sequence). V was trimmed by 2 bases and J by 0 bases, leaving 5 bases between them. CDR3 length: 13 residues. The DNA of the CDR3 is TGTGCCAGCAGTTTAGACTACTCCTACGAGCAGTACTTC. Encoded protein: CASSLDYSYEQYF.

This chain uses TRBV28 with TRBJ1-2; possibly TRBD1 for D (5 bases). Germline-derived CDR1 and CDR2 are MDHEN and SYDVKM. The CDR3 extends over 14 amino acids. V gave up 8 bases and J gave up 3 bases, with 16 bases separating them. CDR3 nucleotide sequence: TGTGCCAGCGTCGCTTCGGGGGTTCACTATGGCTACACCTTC. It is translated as CASVASGVHYGYTF.

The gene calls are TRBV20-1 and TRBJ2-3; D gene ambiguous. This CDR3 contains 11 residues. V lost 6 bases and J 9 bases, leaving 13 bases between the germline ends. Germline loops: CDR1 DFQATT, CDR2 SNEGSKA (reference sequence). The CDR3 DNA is TGCAGTGCCAACGTTTTGGAGACGCAGTATTTT. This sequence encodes CSANVLETQYF.

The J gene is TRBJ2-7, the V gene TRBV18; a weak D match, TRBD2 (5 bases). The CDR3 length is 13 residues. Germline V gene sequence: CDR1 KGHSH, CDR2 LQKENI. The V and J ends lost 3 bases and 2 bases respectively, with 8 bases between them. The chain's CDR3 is CASSPPGAYEQYF. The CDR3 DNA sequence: TGTGCCAGCTCACCCCCCGGGGCCTACGAGCAGTACTTC.

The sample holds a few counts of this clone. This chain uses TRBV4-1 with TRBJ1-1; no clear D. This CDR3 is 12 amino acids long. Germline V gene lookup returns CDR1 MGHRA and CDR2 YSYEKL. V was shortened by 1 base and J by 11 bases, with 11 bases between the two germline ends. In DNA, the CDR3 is TGCGCCAGCAGCCAAGTTCTTGGTCAGGCTTTCTTT. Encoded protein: CASSQVLGQAFF.

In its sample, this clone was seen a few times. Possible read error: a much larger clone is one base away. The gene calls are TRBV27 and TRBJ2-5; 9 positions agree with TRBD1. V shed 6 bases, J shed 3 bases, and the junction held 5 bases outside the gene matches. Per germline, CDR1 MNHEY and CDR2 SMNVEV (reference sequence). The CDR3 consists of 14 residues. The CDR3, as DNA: TGTGCCAGCAGCCCCTGGACAGGGGAAGAGACCCAGTACTTC. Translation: CASSPWTGEETQYF.

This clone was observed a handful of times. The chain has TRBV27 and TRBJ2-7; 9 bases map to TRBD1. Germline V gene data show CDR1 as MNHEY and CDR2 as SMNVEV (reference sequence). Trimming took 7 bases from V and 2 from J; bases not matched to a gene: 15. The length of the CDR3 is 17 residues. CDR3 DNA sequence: TGTGCCAGCAAAACAAGGGGGACAGGGATCTCTCCCTACGAGCAGTACTTC. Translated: CASKTRGTGISPYEQYF.

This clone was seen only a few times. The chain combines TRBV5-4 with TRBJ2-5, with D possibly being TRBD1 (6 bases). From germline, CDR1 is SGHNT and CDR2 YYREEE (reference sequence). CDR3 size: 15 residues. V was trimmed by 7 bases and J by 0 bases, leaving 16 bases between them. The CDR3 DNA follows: TGTGCCAGCGCCCCCCAGGGGCGGTACCAAGAGACCCAGTACTTC. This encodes CASAPQGRYQETQYF.

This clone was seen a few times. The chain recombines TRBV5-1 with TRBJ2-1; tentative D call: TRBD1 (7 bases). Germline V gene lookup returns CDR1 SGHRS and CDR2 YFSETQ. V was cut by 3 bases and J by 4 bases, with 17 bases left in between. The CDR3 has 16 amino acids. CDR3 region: CASSSLAAGGYNEQFF. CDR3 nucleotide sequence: TGCGCCAGCAGCTCCTTAGCGGCAGGGGGATACAATGAGCAGTTCTTC.

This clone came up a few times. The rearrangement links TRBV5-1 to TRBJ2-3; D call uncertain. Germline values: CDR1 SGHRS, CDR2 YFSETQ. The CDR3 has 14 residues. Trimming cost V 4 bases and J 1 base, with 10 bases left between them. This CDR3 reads CASSVVGGTDTQYF. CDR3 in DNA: TGCGCCAGCAGCGTCGTTGGGGGCACAGATACGCAGTATTTT.

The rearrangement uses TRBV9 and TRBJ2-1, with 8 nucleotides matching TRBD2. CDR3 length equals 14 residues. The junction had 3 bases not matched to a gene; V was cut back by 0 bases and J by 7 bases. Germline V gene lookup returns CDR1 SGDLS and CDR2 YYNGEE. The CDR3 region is CASSVDGRGNEQFF. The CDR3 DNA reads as TGTGCCAGCAGCGTAGACGGGAGGGGGAATGAGCAGTTCTTC. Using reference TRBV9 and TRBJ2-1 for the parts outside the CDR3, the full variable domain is DSGVTQTPKHLITATGQRVTLRCSPRSGDLSVYWYQQSLDQGLQFLIQYYNGEERAKGNILERFSAQQFPDLHSELNLSSLELGDSALYFCASSVDGRGNEQFFGPGTRLTVL.

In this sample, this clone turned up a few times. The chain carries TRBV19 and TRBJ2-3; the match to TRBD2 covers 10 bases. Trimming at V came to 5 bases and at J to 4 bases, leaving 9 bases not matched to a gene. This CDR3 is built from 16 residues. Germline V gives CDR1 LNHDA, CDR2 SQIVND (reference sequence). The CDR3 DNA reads TGTGCCAGTAGTTTCCTAGCGGGAGTCACGGCAGATACGCAGTATTTT. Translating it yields CASSFLAGVTADTQYF.

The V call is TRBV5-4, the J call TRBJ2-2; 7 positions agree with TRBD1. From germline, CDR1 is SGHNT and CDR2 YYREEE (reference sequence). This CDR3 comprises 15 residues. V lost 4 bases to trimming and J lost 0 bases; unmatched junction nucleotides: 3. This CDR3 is CASSIQGANTGELFF. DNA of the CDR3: TGTGCCAGCAGCATCCAGGGGGCGAACACCGGGGAGCTGTTTTTT.

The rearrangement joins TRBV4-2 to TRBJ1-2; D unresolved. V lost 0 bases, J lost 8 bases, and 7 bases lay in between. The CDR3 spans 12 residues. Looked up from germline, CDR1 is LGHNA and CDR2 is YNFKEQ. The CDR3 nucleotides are TGTGCCAGCAGCCAAGATGCAGAGGGCTACACCTTC. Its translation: CASSQDAEGYTF.

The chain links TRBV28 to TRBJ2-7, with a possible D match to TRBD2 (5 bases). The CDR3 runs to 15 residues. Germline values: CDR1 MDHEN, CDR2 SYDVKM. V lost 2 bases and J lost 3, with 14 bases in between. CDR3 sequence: CASSLPAGASYEQYF. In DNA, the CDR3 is TGTGCCAGCAGTTTACCCGCGGGCGCCAGCTACGAGCAGTACTTC.

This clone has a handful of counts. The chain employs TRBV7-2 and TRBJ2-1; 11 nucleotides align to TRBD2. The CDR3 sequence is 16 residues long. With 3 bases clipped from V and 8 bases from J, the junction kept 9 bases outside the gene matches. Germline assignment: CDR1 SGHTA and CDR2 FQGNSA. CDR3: CASSLGNLAGGYEQFF. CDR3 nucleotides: TGTGCCAGCAGCTTGGGGAATCTAGCGGGAGGCTATGAGCAGTTCTTC.

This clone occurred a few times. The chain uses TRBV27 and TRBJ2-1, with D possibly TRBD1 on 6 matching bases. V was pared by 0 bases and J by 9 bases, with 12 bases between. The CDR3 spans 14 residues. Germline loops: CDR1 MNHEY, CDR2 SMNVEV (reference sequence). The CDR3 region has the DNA TGTGCCAGCAGTTTATCGGTACAGGGCATTGAGCAGTTCTTC. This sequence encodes CASSLSVQGIEQFF.